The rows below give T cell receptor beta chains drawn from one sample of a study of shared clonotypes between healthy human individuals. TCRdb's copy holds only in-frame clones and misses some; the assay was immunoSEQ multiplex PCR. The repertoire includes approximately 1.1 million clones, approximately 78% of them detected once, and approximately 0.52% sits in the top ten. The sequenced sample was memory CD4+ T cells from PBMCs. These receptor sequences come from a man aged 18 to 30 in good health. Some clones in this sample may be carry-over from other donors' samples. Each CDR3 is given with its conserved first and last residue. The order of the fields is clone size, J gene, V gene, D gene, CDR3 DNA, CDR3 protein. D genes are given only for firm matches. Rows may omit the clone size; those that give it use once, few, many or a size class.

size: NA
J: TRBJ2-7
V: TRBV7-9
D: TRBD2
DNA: TGTGCCAGCAGCCTTCGTCCCAGTCCTGCGGGGGTCTACGAGCAGTACTTC
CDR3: CASSLRPSPAGVYEQYF

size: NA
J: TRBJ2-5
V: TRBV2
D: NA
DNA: TGTGCCAGCAGAGCCGGGGGACAGCAAGAGACCCAGTACTTC
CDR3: CASRAGGQQETQYF

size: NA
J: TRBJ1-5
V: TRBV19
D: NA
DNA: TGTGCCAGTAGTATAGGGGGACCTCGGCCTCAGCCCCAGCATTTT
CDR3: CASSIGGPRPQPQHF

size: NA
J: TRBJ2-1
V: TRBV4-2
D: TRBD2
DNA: TGTGCCAGCAGCCAAGCGGCTAGCGGGAGTTTCCATGAGCAGTTCTTC
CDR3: CASSQAASGSFHEQFF

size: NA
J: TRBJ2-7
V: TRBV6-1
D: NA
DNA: TGTGCCAGCGGGCTGGTCTCCTACGAGCAGTACTTC
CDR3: CASGLVSYEQYF

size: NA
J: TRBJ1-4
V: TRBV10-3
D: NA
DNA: TGTGCCATCAGTGAACAGGGACCGTCTAATGAAAAACTGTTTTTT
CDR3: CAISEQGPSNEKLFF

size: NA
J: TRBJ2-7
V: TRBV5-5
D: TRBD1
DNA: TGTGCCAGCAGCAGCCGGGACAGGGGCTACGAGCAGTACTTC
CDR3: CASSSRDRGYEQYF

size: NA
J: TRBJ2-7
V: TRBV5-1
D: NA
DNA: TGCGCCAGCAGCTTGGACAGGAACTACGAGCAGTACTTC
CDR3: CASSLDRNYEQYF

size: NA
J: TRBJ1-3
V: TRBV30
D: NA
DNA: TGTGCCTGGAAAAGCAGGGGCGTCTCTGGAAACACCATATATTTT
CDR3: CAWKSRGVSGNTIYF

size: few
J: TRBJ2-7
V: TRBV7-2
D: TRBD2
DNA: TGTGCCAGCAGCTTAGGCTATGGGCTAGCGGATAGCTCCTACGAGCAGTACTTC
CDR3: CASSLGYGLADSSYEQYF

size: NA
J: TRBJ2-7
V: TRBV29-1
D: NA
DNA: TGCAGCGTTGTTGTAGGGTCAGGAGGCTACGAGCAGTACTTC
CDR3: CSVVVGSGGYEQYF

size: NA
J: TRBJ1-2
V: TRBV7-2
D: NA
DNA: TGTGCCAGCAGCTTAGACGGAGATTATGGCTACACCTTC
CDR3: CASSLDGDYGYTF

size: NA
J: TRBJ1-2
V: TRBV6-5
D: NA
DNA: TGTGCCAGCAGTTCCAATAGCGGGGGGCGCGTCTATGGCTACACCTTC
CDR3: CASSSNSGGRVYGYTF

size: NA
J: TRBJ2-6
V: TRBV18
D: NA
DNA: TGTGCCAGCTCACCACCTGGGGCCAACGTCCTGACTTTC
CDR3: CASSPPGANVLTF

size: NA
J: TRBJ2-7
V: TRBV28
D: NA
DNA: TGTGCCAGTCAAGGGGACGGAACCTACGAGCAGTACTTC
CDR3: CASQGDGTYEQYF

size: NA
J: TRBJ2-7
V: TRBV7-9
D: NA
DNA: TGTGCCAGCAGCCGGACAGTTTCCTACGAGCAGTACTTC
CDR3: CASSRTVSYEQYF

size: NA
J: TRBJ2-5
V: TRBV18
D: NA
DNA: TGTGCCAGCTCACCTCCGAGCCAAGAGACCCAGTACTTC
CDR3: CASSPPSQETQYF

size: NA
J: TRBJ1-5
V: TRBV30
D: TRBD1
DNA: TGTGCCTGGAGTGTAAGGGGGCTGAGCAATCAGCCCCAGCATTTT
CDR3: CAWSVRGLSNQPQHF

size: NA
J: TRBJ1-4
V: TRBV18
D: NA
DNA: TGTGCCAGCTCACCGAAGCAACGGGAAACAACTAATGAAAAACTGTTTTTT
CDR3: CASSPKQRETTNEKLFF

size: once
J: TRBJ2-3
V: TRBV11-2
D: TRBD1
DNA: TGTGCCAGCAGCTCAGGACAGGGGGTAGATACGCAGTATTTT
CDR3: CASSSGQGVDTQYF

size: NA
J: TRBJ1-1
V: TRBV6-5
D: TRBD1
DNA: TGTGCCAGCAGCATCCGGGACAGCACTGAAGCTTTCTTT
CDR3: CASSIRDSTEAFF

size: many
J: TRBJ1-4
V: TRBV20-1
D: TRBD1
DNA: TGCAGTGCTAGGGGACAGGAACTGTTTTTT
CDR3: CSARGQELFF

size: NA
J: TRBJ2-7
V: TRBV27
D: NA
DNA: TGTGCCAGCAGGGACCCGGGAGCAGGAAACTACGAGCAGTACTTC
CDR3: CASRDPGAGNYEQYF

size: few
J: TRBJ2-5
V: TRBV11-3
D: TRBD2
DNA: TGTGCCAGCAGTTCCCCTAGCGGGAGGGATCAAGAGACCCAGTACTTC
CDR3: CASSSPSGRDQETQYF

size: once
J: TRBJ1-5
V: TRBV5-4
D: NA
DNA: TGTGCCAGCAGCTTAGGAGAGGGCCACAATCAGCCCCAGCATTTT
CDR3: CASSLGEGHNQPQHF

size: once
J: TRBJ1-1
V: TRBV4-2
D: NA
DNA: TGTGCCAGCAGCGAAACGGGGGCGGGGGACACTGAAGCTTTCTTT
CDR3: CASSETGAGDTEAFF

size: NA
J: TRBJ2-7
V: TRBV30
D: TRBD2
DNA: TGTGCCTGGAGTGTTCTTGGGGACCTTAGCGGGAGTTACGAGCAGTACTTC
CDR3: CAWSVLGDLSGSYEQYF

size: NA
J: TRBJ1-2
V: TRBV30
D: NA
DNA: TGTGCCTGGAGCCCGGGGGATGGCTACACCTTC
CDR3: CAWSPGDGYTF

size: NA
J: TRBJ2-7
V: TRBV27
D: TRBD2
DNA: TGTGCCAGCAGTTTCTCACTCGGGAGGGCCTTAACGTACGAGCAGTACTTC
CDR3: CASSFSLGRALTYEQYF

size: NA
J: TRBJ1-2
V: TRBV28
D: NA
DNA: TGTGCCAGCAGTTTAAATCTCCAGGGCATCTATGGCTACACCTTC
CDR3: CASSLNLQGIYGYTF

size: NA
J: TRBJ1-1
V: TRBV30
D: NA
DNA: TGTGCCTGGAGCGAGGGACCTAACACTGAAGCTTTCTTT
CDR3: CAWSEGPNTEAFF

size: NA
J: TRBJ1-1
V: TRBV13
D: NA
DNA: TGTGCCAGCAGCTTTACCTTGGGGACTGAAGCTTTCTTT
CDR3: CASSFTLGTEAFF

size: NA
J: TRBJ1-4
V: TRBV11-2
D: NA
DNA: TGTGCCAGCAGCTTAGTGGGGATTAATGAAAAACTGTTTTTT
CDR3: CASSLVGINEKLFF

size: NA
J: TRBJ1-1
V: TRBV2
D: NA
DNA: TGTGCCAGCAGTGAAAGAATAAGGCTGAAAATGAACACTGAAGCTTTCTTT
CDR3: CASSERIRLKMNTEAFF

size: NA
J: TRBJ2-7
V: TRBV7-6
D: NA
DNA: TGTGCCAGCAGCGCCGGGACGACCCCAGGGGAGCAGTACTTC
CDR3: CASSAGTTPGEQYF

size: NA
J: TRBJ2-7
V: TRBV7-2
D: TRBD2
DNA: TGTGCCAGCAGCCGCTCGCGGGAGAAATACGAGCAGTACTTC
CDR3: CASSRSREKYEQYF

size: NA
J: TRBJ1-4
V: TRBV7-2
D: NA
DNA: TGTGCCAGCAGCTCCCCGGGACTTCAAGGTGAAAAACTGTTTTTT
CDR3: CASSSPGLQGEKLFF

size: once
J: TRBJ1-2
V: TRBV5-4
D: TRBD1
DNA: TGTGCCAGCAGCTTGGGGGACAGACCCGACTTACCCTATGGCTACACCTTC
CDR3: CASSLGDRPDLPYGYTF

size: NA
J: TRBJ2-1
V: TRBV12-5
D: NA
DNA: TGTGCTAGTGGCGGCGGATTGTCGGGTGAGCAGTTCTTC
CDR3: CASGGGLSGEQFF

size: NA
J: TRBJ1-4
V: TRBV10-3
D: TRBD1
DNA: TGTGCCATCAGTGGGGACAGTTCTAATGAAAAACTGTTTTTT
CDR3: CAISGDSSNEKLFF

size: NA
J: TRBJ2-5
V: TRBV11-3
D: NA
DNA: TGTGCCACCTGTTCGGAGACCCAGTACTTC
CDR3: CATCSETQYF

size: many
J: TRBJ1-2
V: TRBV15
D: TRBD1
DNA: TGTGCCACCAGCAGAGATCGGGGACAGGGGAATGGCTACACCTTC
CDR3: CATSRDRGQGNGYTF